The present T cell receptor (beta chain) was sequenced within a study of response to subunit inactivated influenza vaccine. The CDR3 consists of 16 residues. With 1 base clipped from V and 4 bases from J, the junction kept 9 bases outside the gene matches. Germline values: CDR1 MDHEN, CDR2 SYDVKM. About this clonotype itself: Its antigen is not identified.

Study outcomes and limitations: Few new T cells, the authors suggested, are recruited by each seasonal influenza vaccination.

TCRdb itself ran the RT-PCR reads through MiXCR, one entry per CDR3 protein. The sample has 500,000 to 550,000 distinct CDR3 sequences, 6.5% to 8% seen once. The source material was PBMCs from blood, sampled approximately 25 months after vaccination. This clonotype was sampled from a man aged 45 to 75 who received an inactivated influenza vaccine. The chain couples TRBV28 to TRBJ2-7; TRBD2 agrees at 8 bases. For the CDR3, the DNA is TGTGCCAGCAGTTTATTTGCGGGGGGCTCATTTTACGAGCAGTACTTC. Translation: CASSLFAGGSFYEQYF.